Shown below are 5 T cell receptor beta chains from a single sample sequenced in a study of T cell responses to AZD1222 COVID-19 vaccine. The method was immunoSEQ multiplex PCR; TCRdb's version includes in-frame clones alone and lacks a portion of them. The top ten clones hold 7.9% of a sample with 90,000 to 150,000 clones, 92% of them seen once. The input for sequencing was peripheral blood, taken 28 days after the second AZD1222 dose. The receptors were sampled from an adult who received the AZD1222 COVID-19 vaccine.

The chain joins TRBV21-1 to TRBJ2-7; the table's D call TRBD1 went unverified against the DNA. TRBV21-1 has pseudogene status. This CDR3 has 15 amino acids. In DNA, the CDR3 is TGTGCCAGCAGCAAGGGGGGACAGGGGACATACGAGCAGTACTTC. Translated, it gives CASSKGGQGTYEQYF.

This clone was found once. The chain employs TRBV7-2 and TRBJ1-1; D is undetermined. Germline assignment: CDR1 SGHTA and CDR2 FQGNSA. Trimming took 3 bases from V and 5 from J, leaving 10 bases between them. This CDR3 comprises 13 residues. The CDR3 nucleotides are TGTGCCAGCAGCTTCTCGCCTGGGACTGAAGCTTTCTTT. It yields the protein CASSFSPGTEAFF.

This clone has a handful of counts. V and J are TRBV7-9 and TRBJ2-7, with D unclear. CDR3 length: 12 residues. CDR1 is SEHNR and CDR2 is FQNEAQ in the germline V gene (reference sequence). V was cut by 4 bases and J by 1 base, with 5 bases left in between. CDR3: CASSSKSYEQYF. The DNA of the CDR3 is TGTGCCAGCAGCTCTAAATCCTACGAGCAGTACTTC.

The CDR3 coding sequence is TGTGCCAGCAGTTCGCCCTTGACTAGCGGGGGCTCCTACAATGAGCAGTTCTTC. It specifies CASSSPLTSGGSYNEQFF. J is TRBJ2-1 and V is TRBV2; 12 bases are a match to TRBD2. The germline gives CDR1 SNHLY, CDR2 FYNNEI. V shed 5 bases, J shed 0 bases, and the junction held 8 bases outside the gene matches. The CDR3 has 18 amino acids.

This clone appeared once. In DNA, the CDR3 is TGTGCCATCCGGGGCGCAGGGGCGAGCACTGAAGCTTTCTTT. Amino acids: CAIRGAGASTEAFF. This chain links TRBV10-3 with TRBJ1-1, with D possibly matching TRBD1 (6 bases). Trimming took 8 bases from V and 4 from J, leaving 17 bases between them. Germline V CDR1 and CDR2: ENHRY, SYGVKD. The CDR3 consists of 14 residues.